This T cell receptor beta chain originates from a study of human T cells and chemical hapten exposure. Overall study: TCR yields per sample varied, mainly owing to small pooled library volume differences.

Individual cDNA molecules received unique molecular identifiers in the library. Authors' analysis steps: Counting gave a median of approximately 96,000 TCRs per sample, with values ranging from about 23,224 to 690,600. TCRdb re-called the RACE reads with MiXCR, one entry per CDR3 protein. V and J calls and clone size were set by TCRdb, not the authors. The repertoire holds under 90,000 distinct CDR3 sequences, with 8.6% as singletons. The study's findings and limits: TCRs whose frequency exceeded 1 in 1000 remained the same following DPC sensitization.

As for time point: healthy volunteer bleed at 6 weeks. The starting material, unfractionated whole blood, was used for total RNA extraction. Looked up from germline, CDR1 is SGHRS and CDR2 is YFSETQ. Trimming took off 0 bases at V and 1 base at J, with 10 bases between the two ends. The CDR3 is 15 residues long. This clonotype was counted only a few times. The target antigen is unknown. Material: whole blood. The chain employs TRBV5-1 and TRBJ1-2; possibly TRBD1 for D (5 bases). This TCR came from a male donor in good health. Some clones in this sample may be carry-over from other donors' samples. The CDR3 loop is CASSLGQGLNYGYTF. In nucleotides, the CDR3 is TGCGCCAGCAGCTTGGGGCAGGGTCTTAACTATGGCTACACCTTC.